This TCR beta chain was obtained from a study of post-analysis software for immune sequencing data. Notes on the study in general: Comparison of patients with controls showed a handful of TRBV segments more frequent in patients, TRBV5-6, TRBV5-1 and TRBV20-1 among them.

CDR3 length equals 15 residues. Germline CDR1 reads SGHTA; CDR2 reads FQGNSA. The ends were cut back, 5 bases at V and 1 base at J, with 14 bases in the middle. The authors incorporated unique molecular identifiers into the TCR beta cDNA libraries. One entry per CDR3 protein, called by TCRdb with MiXCR from the PCR reads. The table has 600,000 to 750,000 distinct CDR3 sequences, 59% seen once. About this clonotype itself: Antigen: not known.

V is TRBV7-2 and J is TRBJ2-5; weak D call: TRBD2 (6 bases). Sequenced material: blood. The TCR sequence derives from a girl under 10 years old with multiple sclerosis. Written as DNA, the CDR3 is TGTGCCAGCAGCCCCTGTCCCGGGGGCCAAGAGACCCAGTACTTC. It codes for CASSPCPGGQETQYF.